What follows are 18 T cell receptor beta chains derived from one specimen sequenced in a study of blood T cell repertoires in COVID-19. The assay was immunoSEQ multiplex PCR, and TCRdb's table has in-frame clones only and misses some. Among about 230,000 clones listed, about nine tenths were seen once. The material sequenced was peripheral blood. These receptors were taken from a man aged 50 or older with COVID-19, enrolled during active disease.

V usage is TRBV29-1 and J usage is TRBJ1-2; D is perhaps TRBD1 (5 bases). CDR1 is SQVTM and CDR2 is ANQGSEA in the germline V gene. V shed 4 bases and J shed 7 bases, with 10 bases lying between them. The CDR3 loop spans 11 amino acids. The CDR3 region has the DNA TGCAGCGTTGGTGGGGGAGGTGGCTACACCTTC. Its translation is CSVGGGGGYTF. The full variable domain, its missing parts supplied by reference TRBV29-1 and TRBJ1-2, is SAVISQKPSRDICQRGTSLTIQCQVDSQVTMMFWYRQQPGQSLTLIATANQGSEATYESGFVIDKFPISRPNLTFSTLTVSNMSPEDSSIYLCSVGGGGGYTFGSGTRLTVV.

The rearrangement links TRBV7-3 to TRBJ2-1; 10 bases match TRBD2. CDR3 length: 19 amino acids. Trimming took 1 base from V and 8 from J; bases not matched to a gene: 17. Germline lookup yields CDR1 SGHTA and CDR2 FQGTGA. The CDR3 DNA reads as TGTGCCAGCAGCTTAAGGGCCGGGCCGAGGGGACTAGCGTCCCATGAGCAGTTCTTC. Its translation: CASSLRAGPRGLASHEQFF.

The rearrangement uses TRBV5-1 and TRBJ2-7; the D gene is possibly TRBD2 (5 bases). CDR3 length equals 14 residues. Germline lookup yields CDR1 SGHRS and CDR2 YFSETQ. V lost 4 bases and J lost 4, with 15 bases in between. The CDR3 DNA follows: TGCGCCAGCAGCCGAACCGGGGAATCTTACGAGCAGTACTTC. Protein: CASSRTGESYEQYF.

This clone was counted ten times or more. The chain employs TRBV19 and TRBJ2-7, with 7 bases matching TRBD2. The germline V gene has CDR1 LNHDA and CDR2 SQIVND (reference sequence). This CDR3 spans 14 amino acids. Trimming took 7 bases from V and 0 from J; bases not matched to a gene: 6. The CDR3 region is CASTPGLSSYEQYF. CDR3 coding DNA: TGTGCCAGTACCCCGGGACTAAGCTCCTACGAGCAGTACTTC.

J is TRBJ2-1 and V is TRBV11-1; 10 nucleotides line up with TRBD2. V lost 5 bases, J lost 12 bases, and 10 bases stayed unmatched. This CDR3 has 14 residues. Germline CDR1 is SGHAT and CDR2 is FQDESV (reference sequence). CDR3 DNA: TGTGCCAGCAGCCCAGCGGGGGGGGCTTCTCGGCAGTTCTTC. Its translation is CASSPAGGASRQFF.

The CDR3 loop is CASTRTGDGYSPLHF. The CDR3 bases are TGTGCCAGCACCCGGACAGGGGACGGGTATTCACCCCTCCACTTT. V gene TRBV27 combines with J gene TRBJ1-6, with 9 nucleotides matching TRBD1. After removal of 7 bases from V and 8 bases from J, the junction contained 9 bases not matched to a gene. The CDR3 has 15 residues. Per the germline V gene, CDR1 is MNHEY and CDR2 is SMNVEV (reference sequence).

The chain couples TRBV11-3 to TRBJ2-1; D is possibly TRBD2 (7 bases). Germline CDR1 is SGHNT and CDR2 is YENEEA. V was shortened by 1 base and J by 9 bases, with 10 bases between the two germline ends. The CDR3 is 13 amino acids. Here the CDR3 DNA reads TGTGCCAGCAGCTTAGTGGGAGGGGGTGAGCAGTTCTTC. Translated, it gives CASSLVGGGEQFF. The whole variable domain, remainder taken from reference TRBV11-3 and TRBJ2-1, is EAGVVQSPRYKIIEKKQPVAFWCNPISGHNTLYWYLQNLGQGPELLIRYENEEAVDDSQLPKDRFSAERLKGVDSTLKIQPAELGDSAVYLCASSLVGGGEQFFGPGTRLTVL.

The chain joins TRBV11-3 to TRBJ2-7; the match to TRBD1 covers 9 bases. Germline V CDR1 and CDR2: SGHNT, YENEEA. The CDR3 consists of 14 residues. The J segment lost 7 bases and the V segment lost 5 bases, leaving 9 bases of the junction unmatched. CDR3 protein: CASSPSGTGIEQYF. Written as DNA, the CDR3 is TGTGCCAGCAGCCCCTCCGGGACAGGGATTGAGCAGTACTTC. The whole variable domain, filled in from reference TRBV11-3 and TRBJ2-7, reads EAGVVQSPRYKIIEKKQPVAFWCNPISGHNTLYWYLQNLGQGPELLIRYENEEAVDDSQLPKDRFSAERLKGVDSTLKIQPAELGDSAVYLCASSPSGTGIEQYFGPGTRLTVT.

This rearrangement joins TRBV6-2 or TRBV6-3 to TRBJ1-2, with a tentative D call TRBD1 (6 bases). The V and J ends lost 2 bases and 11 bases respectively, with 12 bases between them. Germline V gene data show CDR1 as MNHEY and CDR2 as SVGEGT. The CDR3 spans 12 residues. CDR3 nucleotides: TGTGCCAGCAGTTACCGGACAGTTAGTTACACCTTC. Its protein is CASSYRTVSYTF.

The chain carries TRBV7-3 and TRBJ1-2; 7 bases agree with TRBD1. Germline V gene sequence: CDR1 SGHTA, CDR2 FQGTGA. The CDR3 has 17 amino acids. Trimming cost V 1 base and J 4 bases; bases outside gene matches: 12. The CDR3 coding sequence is TGTGCCAGCAGCTTAATGGGCAGGGGGGTGAACCCCTATGGCTACACCTTC. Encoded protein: CASSLMGRGVNPYGYTF.

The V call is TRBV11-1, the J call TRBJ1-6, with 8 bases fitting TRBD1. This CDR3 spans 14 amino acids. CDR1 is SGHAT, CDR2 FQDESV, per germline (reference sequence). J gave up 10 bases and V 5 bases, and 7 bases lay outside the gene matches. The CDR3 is CASSPRTGSSPLHF. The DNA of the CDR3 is TGTGCCAGCAGCCCTAGGACAGGGAGCTCACCCCTCCACTTT.

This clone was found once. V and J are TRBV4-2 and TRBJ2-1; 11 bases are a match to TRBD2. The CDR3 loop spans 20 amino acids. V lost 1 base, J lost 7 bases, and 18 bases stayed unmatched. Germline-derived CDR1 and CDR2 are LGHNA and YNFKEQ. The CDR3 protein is CASSQAQTSGARGPWNEQFF. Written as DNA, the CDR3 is TGTGCCAGCAGCCAAGCGCAGACTAGCGGGGCCAGGGGTCCCTGGAATGAGCAGTTCTTC.

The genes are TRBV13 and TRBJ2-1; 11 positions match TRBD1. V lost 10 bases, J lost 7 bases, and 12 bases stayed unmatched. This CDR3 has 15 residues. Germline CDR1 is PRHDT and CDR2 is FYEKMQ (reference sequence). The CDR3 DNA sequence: TGTGCCACCTCTGGGGGGACAGGGGGTTGGAATGAGCAGTTCTTC. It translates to CATSGGTGGWNEQFF.

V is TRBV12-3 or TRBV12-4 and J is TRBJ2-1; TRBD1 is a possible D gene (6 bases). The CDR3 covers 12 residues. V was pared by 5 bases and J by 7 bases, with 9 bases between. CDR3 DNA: TGTGCCAGCAGTCAGGGGCCAAATGAGCAGTTCTTC. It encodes CASSQGPNEQFF.

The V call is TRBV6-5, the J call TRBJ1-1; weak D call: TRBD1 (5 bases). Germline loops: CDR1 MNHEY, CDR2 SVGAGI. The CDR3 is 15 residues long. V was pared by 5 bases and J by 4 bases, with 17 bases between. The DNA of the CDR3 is TGTGCCAGCAGTCTCAGCGGGCAGGGTGGCACTGAAGCTTTCTTT. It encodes CASSLSGQGGTEAFF.

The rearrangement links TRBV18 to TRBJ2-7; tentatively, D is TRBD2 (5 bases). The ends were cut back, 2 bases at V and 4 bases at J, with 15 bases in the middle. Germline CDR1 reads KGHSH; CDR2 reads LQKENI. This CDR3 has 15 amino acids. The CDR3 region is CASSPGVPRTYEQYF. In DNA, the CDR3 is TGTGCCAGCTCACCAGGGGTCCCTCGGACTTACGAGCAGTACTTC. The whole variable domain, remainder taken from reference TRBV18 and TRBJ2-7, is NAGVMQNPRHLVRRRGQEARLRCSPMKGHSHVYWYRQLPEEGLKFMVYLQKENIIDESGMPKERFSAEFPKEGPSILRIQQVVRGDSAAYFCASSPGVPRTYEQYFGPGTRLTVT.

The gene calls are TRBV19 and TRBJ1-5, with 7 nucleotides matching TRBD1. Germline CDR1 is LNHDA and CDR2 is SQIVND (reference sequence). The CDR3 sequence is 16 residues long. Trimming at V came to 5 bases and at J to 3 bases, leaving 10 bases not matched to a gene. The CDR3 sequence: CASSVNGQANNQPQHF. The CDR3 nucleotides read TGTGCCAGTAGTGTTAACGGACAGGCGAACAATCAGCCCCAGCATTTT.

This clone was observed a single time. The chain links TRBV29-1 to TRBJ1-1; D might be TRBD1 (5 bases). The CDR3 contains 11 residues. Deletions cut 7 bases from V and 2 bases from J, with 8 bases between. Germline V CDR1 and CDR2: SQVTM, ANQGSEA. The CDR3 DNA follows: TGCAGCGGACAGAGTAACACTGAAGCTTTCTTT. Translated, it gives CSGQSNTEAFF.